This TCR beta chain was identified in a study of shared clonotypes between healthy human individuals. Deletions cut 1 base from V and 8 bases from J, with 13 bases between. The CDR3 covers 14 residues. Germline CDR1 and CDR2: SGHAT and FQNNGV. The authors divided CD4+ cells into CD45RA+ naive and CD45RA-negative memory subsets. Clones were read by immunoSEQ multiplex PCR, and TCRdb kept only the in-frame ones, dropping some. The profile shows around 990,000 clones, approximately 75% of them singletons. V gene TRBV11-2 combines with J gene TRBJ2-3; either TRBD1 or TRBD2 may fit D (5 bases each). This clonotype was obtained from a man aged 18 to 35 in good health. Some clones in this sample may be carry-over from other donors' samples. Sequenced input: memory CD4+ T cells from PBMCs. The subset is: CD45RA-negative fraction. The CDR3 nucleotides read TGTGCCAGCAGCTTAGGCTTGGGGACGGGTACGCAGTATTTT. Its translation: CASSLGLGTGTQYF.